This T cell receptor beta chain emerged from a study of chemoradiotherapy in HPV16-positive cancers. Turning to the study itself: Candidate HPV-specific clones and shared TCR motifs came from a couple of HPV16-positive patients.

Germline assignment: CDR1 DFQATT and CDR2 SNEGSKA (reference sequence). The CDR3 has 11 amino acids. Trimming removed 2 bases at V and 5 bases at J, with 6 bases between. Assay: immunoSEQ multiplex PCR; the TCRdb copy retains only in-frame clones and omits some. The sample contains 20,000 to 25,000 clones, 73% of which appear only once. This TCR derives from a human donor with HPV-associated anogenital cancer. Sampling was carried out from a patient who underwent chemoradiotherapy. The chain combines TRBV20-1 with TRBJ1-2; D unclear. CDR3: CSARKEYGYTF. The CDR3 region has the DNA TGCAGTGCTAGAAAGGAGTATGGCTACACCTTC.